This TCR beta chain was retrieved from a study of blood T cell repertoires in COVID-19. Sequenced by immunoSEQ multiplex PCR; TCRdb stores in-frame clones only, minus some. Among 200,000 to 250,000 clones listed, just under 85% were seen once. CDR1 and CDR2 (germline): KGHSH, LQKENI. The CDR3 is made up of 16 amino acids. Trimming took 2 bases from V and 4 from J, leaving 15 bases between them. This receptor was taken from a woman of 80 years or more with acute or convalescent COVID-19. The sequenced sample consisted of peripheral blood. The V and J genes are TRBV18 and TRBJ1-5, with TRBD1 as a possible D gene (6 bases). The CDR3 DNA reads as TGTGCCAGCTCACCAACCACGTACAGGGAGAATCAGCCCCAGCATTTT. Its translation is CASSPTTYRENQPQHF.